The entry below describes one T cell receptor (beta chain). Its antigen is unknown. Germline CDR1 and CDR2: MNHEY and SVGAGI. The CDR3 extends over 14 amino acids. Trimming at V came to 8 bases and at J to 5 bases, leaving 8 bases not matched to a gene. TCRdb keeps only in-frame clones here, not all; method: immunoSEQ multiplex PCR. This sample yields around 200,000 clones, of which more than 85% are seen a single time; around 3.8% belongs to the top ten. The entry originates in a study of T cell responses to AZD1222 COVID-19 vaccine. Whole-study findings and limits: The peak T cell response came first, and repertoires were sampled only after it. The donor cohort was predominantly white British with a female majority, and clonal diversity may have been underestimated. At 160-218 and 743-854, vaccine-associated CD4 TCRs were dominant, and they spanned spike.

The material was peripheral blood, obtained on day 0 of AZD1222 vaccination. The J gene is TRBJ1-5, the V gene TRBV6-5; 8 nucleotides line up with TRBD1. This receptor was identified in an adult in good health. CDR3 protein: CASDGTGIDQPQHF. The CDR3, as DNA: TGTGCCAGCGACGGGACAGGTATCGATCAGCCCCAGCATTTT.